One sample yielded the 26 T cell receptor beta chains listed below, sequenced in a study of blood T cell repertoires in COVID-19. The method was immunoSEQ multiplex PCR; TCRdb's version includes in-frame clones alone and lacks a portion of them. This sample yields approximately 200,000 clones, of which around 80% are seen a single time; about 11% belongs to the top ten. Sequences were obtained from peripheral blood. Receptors originate from an elderly woman with COVID-19, enrolled during active disease.

V gene TRBV28 combines with J gene TRBJ1-1, with D perhaps matching TRBD1 (5 bases). The CDR3 is 15 amino acids. Deletions cut 5 bases from V and 4 bases from J, with 17 bases between. Germline-derived CDR1 and CDR2 are MDHEN and SYDVKM. CDR3 bases: TGTGCCAGCAGTCCCCGGACATCCCGAGGCACTGAAGCTTTCTTT. Protein: CASSPRTSRGTEAFF.

This chain's CDR3 is CASSLTGNSGNTIYF. DNA for the CDR3: TGCGCCAGCAGCCTTACAGGGAACTCTGGAAACACCATATATTTT. The J gene is TRBJ1-3, the V gene TRBV5-1; tentatively, D is TRBD1 (6 bases). The CDR3 covers 15 residues. The germline V and J ends were trimmed by 4 bases and 0 bases, with 11 bases remaining between them. Germline CDR1 reads SGHRS; CDR2 reads YFSETQ.

The table lists this clone with a few counts. The chain employs TRBV11-2 and TRBJ1-3; D may be TRBD1 (5 bases). Germline CDR1 reads SGHAT; CDR2 reads FQNNGV. Trimming shortened V by 3 bases and J by 10 bases, and 10 bases separated the two germline ends. This CDR3 is built from 12 residues. The CDR3 sequence: CASSFGEGTIYF. In nucleotides, the CDR3 is TGTGCCAGCAGCTTCGGGGAGGGGACCATATATTTT.

This chain uses TRBV2 with TRBJ2-1, with D maybe TRBD1 (6 bases). The germline V and J ends were trimmed by 6 bases and 0 bases, with 9 bases remaining between them. The CDR3 spans 14 residues. Germline CDR1 and CDR2: SNHLY and FYNNEI. The CDR3 loop is CASRRGNSYNEQFF. CDR3 DNA: TGTGCCAGCAGGAGGGGGAACTCCTACAATGAGCAGTTCTTC.

This clone has a single count. This chain uses TRBV23-1 with TRBJ2-1, with TRBD2 matching over 9 bases. TRBV23-1 belongs to the ORF category, with a function that is uncertain. Trimming took 0 bases from V and 8 from J; bases not matched to a gene: 17. The CDR3 is made up of 19 amino acids. The CDR3: CASSQSTNEAGGPVDEQFF. The CDR3 DNA is TGCGCCAGCAGTCAATCAACGAACGAGGCGGGAGGGCCGGTTGATGAGCAGTTCTTC.

The chain combines TRBV2 with TRBJ2-7; D is unresolved. Germline CDR1 and CDR2: SNHLY and FYNNEI. Trimming removed 5 bases at V and 0 bases at J, with 8 bases between. The CDR3 has 13 amino acids. DNA for the CDR3: TGTGCCAGCAGTAGGCAGGACTCCTACGAGCAGTACTTC. Amino acids: CASSRQDSYEQYF.

The chain recombines TRBV28 with TRBJ2-5; 10 positions agree with TRBD2. After removal of 3 bases from V and 7 bases from J, the junction contained 8 bases not matched to a gene. CDR1 is MDHEN, CDR2 SYDVKM, per germline. The CDR3 sequence is 15 residues long. The CDR3 nucleotides read TGTGCCAGCAGTTTGTTTAGCGGGAGGCCTCCGACCCAGTACTTC. Protein product: CASSLFSGRPPTQYF.

This clone has a single count. CDR3 nucleotides: TGTGCCAGCAGCGGAGCAGGGGGCGGCAGCACAGATACGCAGTATTTT. Amino acid sequence: CASSGAGGGSTDTQYF. V gene TRBV5-4 combines with J gene TRBJ2-3, with 8 nucleotides matching TRBD1. CDR1 is SGHNT and CDR2 is YYREEE in the germline V gene (reference sequence). V dropped 4 bases and J dropped 0; count of bases not matched to a gene: 7. The CDR3 is 16 residues long.

The J gene is TRBJ2-5, the V gene TRBV19; D call uncertain. V lost 1 base and J 5 bases, leaving 11 bases between the germline ends. The germline V gene encodes CDR1 LNHDA and CDR2 SQIVND (reference sequence). The CDR3 is made up of 14 amino acids. The CDR3 nucleotides are TGTGCCAGTAGTATAGGAGACTCTCGGGAGACCCAGTACTTC. Its protein is CASSIGDSRETQYF.

The chain employs TRBV2 and TRBJ2-7; no clear D. The CDR3 is 13 residues long. V lost 3 bases and J lost 0, with 6 bases in between. The germline gives CDR1 SNHLY, CDR2 FYNNEI. As DNA, the CDR3 is TGTGCCAGCAGTGAGAGGAGCTCCTACGAGCAGTACTTC. Amino acid sequence: CASSERSSYEQYF.

In DNA form, the CDR3 reads TGCGCCAGCAGAACCGGGACAGGAATTGAGGGGGAAAAACTGTTTTTT. This gives the protein CASRTGTGIEGEKLFF. The V call is TRBV5-1, the J call TRBJ1-4; TRBD1 aligns across 8 bases. The CDR3 runs to 16 residues. The germline V gene has CDR1 SGHRS and CDR2 YFSETQ. The J segment lost 8 bases and the V segment lost 5 bases, leaving 14 bases of the junction unmatched.

The chain joins TRBV5-1 to TRBJ2-5; a possible D gene is TRBD2 (6 bases). Germline V lookup: CDR1 SGHRS, CDR2 YFSETQ. The CDR3 has 15 residues. Trimming took off 1 base at V and 3 bases at J, with 13 bases between the two ends. The DNA for the CDR3 is TGCGCCAGCAGCTTGAAACCGGGACTTGAAGAGACCCAGTACTTC. Amino acids: CASSLKPGLEETQYF.

V gene TRBV11-2 combines with J gene TRBJ2-3; 7 bases map to TRBD2. The V segment lost 1 base and the J segment 0 bases; nucleotides outside the gene matches: 4. Germline CDR1 SGHAT, CDR2 FQNNGV. The CDR3 has 16 residues. DNA of the CDR3: TGTGCCAGCAGCTTAGGTGGGACTACGAGCACAGATACGCAGTATTTT. Translating it yields CASSLGGTTSTDTQYF.

The rearrangement uses TRBV6-5 and TRBJ2-3, with D unclear. The CDR3 runs 15 residues. CDR1 MNHEY and CDR2 SVGAGI come from the germline V gene. Trimming cost V 1 base and J 1 base, with 9 bases left between them. The CDR3 DNA follows: TGTGCCAGCAGTTACTTCGGTCTAGGCACAGATACGCAGTATTTT. It specifies CASSYFGLGTDTQYF.

The J gene is TRBJ2-2, the V gene TRBV6-5, with TRBD2 as a possible D gene (5 bases). The V and J ends lost 6 bases and 5 bases respectively, with 13 bases between them. This CDR3 contains 14 residues. Germline V lookup: CDR1 MNHEY, CDR2 SVGAGI. This CDR3 reads CASRPLTGTGELFF. DNA of the CDR3: TGTGCCAGCAGACCCCTGACGGGGACCGGGGAGCTGTTTTTT.

The chain couples TRBV9 to TRBJ2-3; tentative D call: TRBD2 (6 bases). This CDR3 contains 15 residues. Germline V CDR1 and CDR2: SGDLS, YYNGEE. V was pared by 1 base and J by 4 bases, with 13 bases between. The CDR3, as DNA: TGTGCCAGCAGCGTACCCCTCGGCGGGGCAGATACGCAGTATTTT. Its protein product is CASSVPLGGADTQYF.

The rearrangement joins TRBV7-3 to TRBJ1-1; D remains ambiguous. Germline loops: CDR1 SGHTA, CDR2 FQGTGA. The CDR3 is made up of 14 amino acids. Between the trimmed V and J ends, which lost 0 bases and 5 bases, there was a span of 10 bases. The CDR3 nucleotides are TGTGCCAGCAGCTTAACAGGGCCGGGAACTGAAGCTTTCTTT. It translates to CASSLTGPGTEAFF.

The chain couples TRBV4-2 to TRBJ1-1; D is unclear. There are 16 residues in the CDR3. V gave up 0 bases and J gave up 0 bases, with 11 bases separating them. Germline V lookup: CDR1 LGHNA, CDR2 YNFKEQ. The CDR3 nucleotides are TGTGCCAGCAGCCAAGATCAGAACACTATGAACACTGAAGCTTTCTTT. This codes for CASSQDQNTMNTEAFF.

This clone came up many times. The CDR3 is CATSDLRQGANTGELFF. The CDR3 DNA follows: TGTGCCACCAGTGATTTAAGACAGGGGGCGAACACCGGGGAGCTGTTTTTT. V usage is TRBV24-1 and J usage is TRBJ2-2; 9 positions agree with TRBD1. V trimming: 1 base; J trimming: 0 bases; junction bases outside the gene matches: 2. The CDR3 length is 17 residues. Germline-derived CDR1 and CDR2 are KGHDR and SFDVKD.

This clone was observed a few times. The J gene is TRBJ1-2, the V gene TRBV6-6, with 8 bases aligning to TRBD1. Losses at the gene ends were 6 bases for V and 8 bases for J; bases not matched to a gene: 14. Looked up from germline, CDR1 is MNHNY and CDR2 is SVGAGI (reference sequence). The length of the CDR3 is 15 residues. The CDR3 nucleotides read TGTGCCAGCAGCCGGTCGGGGACGGGACAGGCGGGCTACACCTTC. Amino acids: CASSRSGTGQAGYTF.

The chain carries TRBV11-2 and TRBJ2-1; 9 bases are shared with TRBD1. The CDR3 runs to 15 residues. Germline V gives CDR1 SGHAT, CDR2 FQNNGV. V was pared by 5 bases and J by 7 bases, with 9 bases of the junction left unmatched. The CDR3 nucleotides are TGTGCCAGCAGCATGCTTATAGGACAGGGGAATGAGCAGTTCTTC. Protein sequence: CASSMLIGQGNEQFF.

This chain links TRBV2 with TRBJ1-2; tentative D call: TRBD1 (6 bases). Germline CDR1 reads SNHLY; CDR2 reads FYNNEI. The CDR3 covers 19 residues. V gave up 10 bases and J gave up 2 bases, with 32 bases separating them. CDR3: CAIPAIGHPGGGFNYGYTF. DNA of the CDR3: TGTGCCATACCTGCGATCGGACATCCGGGCGGGGGCTTCAACTATGGCTACACCTTC.

This sequence joins TRBV4-2 and TRBJ2-3, with TRBD2 identical over 8 bases. The CDR3 contains 20 residues. The trim removed 1 base at V and 0 bases at J, leaving 15 bases unmatched. CDR1 and CDR2 from the germline V gene are LGHNA and YNFKEQ. In DNA form, the CDR3 reads TGTGCCAGCAGCCAAGTGTCCGTGCGGGGGGTACGCTCTAGCACAGATACGCAGTATTTT. Translation gives CASSQVSVRGVRSSTDTQYF.

This chain links TRBV5-1 with TRBJ2-7; 12 positions agree with TRBD2. Germline V gene sequence: CDR1 SGHRS, CDR2 YFSETQ. The CDR3 loop spans 15 amino acids. V gave up 4 bases and J gave up 3 bases; unmatched junction bases: 5. The CDR3: CASSEGTSGFYEQYF. The CDR3 coding sequence is TGCGCCAGCAGCGAAGGGACTAGCGGGTTCTACGAGCAGTACTTC. Full variable domain (rest looked up from reference TRBV5-1 and TRBJ2-7): KAGVTQTPRYLIKTRGQQVTLSCSPISGHRSVSWYQQTPGQGLQFLFEYFSETQRNKGNFPGRFSGRQFSNSRSEMNVSTLELGDSALYLCASSEGTSGFYEQYFGPGTRLTVT.

The chain uses TRBV11-2 and TRBJ2-7; D uncertain. CDR1 is SGHAT and CDR2 is FQNNGV in the germline V gene. The CDR3 runs 12 residues. V lost 4 bases to trimming and J lost 4 bases, with 8 bases between them. CDR3 in amino acids: CASSSSRYEQYF. CDR3 coding DNA: TGTGCCAGCAGCTCTTCACGGTACGAGCAGTACTTC.

This clone has only one observation. The rearrangement joins TRBV15 to TRBJ2-3, with no clear D. CDR1 LNHNV and CDR2 YYDKDF come from the germline V gene (reference sequence). The CDR3 consists of 15 residues. The V and J ends lost 3 bases and 0 bases respectively, with 10 bases between them. The CDR3 protein is CATSSMSLSTDTQYF. CDR3 nucleotide sequence: TGTGCCACCAGCAGTATGTCTTTAAGCACAGATACGCAGTATTTT.